Below are 15 T cell receptor beta chains sequenced from a single sample in a study of blood T cell repertoires in COVID-19. Repertoires were generated with immunoSEQ multiplex PCR, while TCRdb's copy carries only in-frame clones and drops some. This repertoire shows hundreds of thousands of clones, 86% found once; its top ten account for 1.4%. The sequenced material came from peripheral blood. These TCRs come from a woman aged 25-40 years with active or convalescent COVID-19.

The CDR3, as DNA: TGTGCCAGCAGCCAAGGGGCGACAGGGAGCAATGAGCAGTTCTTC. The encoded protein is CASSQGATGSNEQFF. This chain uses TRBV14 with TRBJ2-1; 7 bases align to TRBD1. V was clipped by 1 base and J by 6 bases; unmatched bases: 6. There are 15 residues in the CDR3. CDR1 and CDR2 (germline): SGHDN, FVKESK.

Only one count was recorded for this clone. The V and J genes are TRBV10-1 and TRBJ1-5; D is ambiguous. Trimming shortened V by 7 bases and J by 12 bases, and 10 bases separated the two germline ends. This CDR3 contains 10 residues. From germline, CDR1 is WNHNN and CDR2 SYGVQD (reference sequence). CDR3 in amino acids: CASNRRLQHF. CDR3 DNA: TGCGCCAGCAATCGGCGGCTCCAGCATTTT.

The chain employs TRBV4-1 and TRBJ1-1; D is unclear. Germline CDR1 MGHRA, CDR2 YSYEKL. The V end was cut by 3 bases, the J end by 4 bases, with 15 bases between. This CDR3 region has 15 residues. CDR3 coding DNA: TGCGCCAGCAGCCACGACTCCCCGGGGAGCACTGAAGCTTTCTTT. Translation: CASSHDSPGSTEAFF.

The rearrangement links TRBV11-3 to TRBJ2-1; 7 nucleotides line up with TRBD1. The CDR3 length is 15 residues. The germline gives CDR1 SGHNT, CDR2 YENEEA. The junction had 6 bases not matched to a gene; V was cut back by 1 base and J by 6 bases. The DNA of the CDR3 is TGTGCCAGCAGCTTAGGGTCAGGGGGTGGCAATGAGCAGTTCTTC. This translates into CASSLGSGGGNEQFF.

This clone was observed a handful of times. The CDR3 region has the DNA TGCGCCAGCAGCATTCAGGGGGATCAGCCCCAGCATTTT. The encoded protein is CASSIQGDQPQHF. J is TRBJ1-5 and V is TRBV5-1; TRBD1 matches at 7 bases. V lost 4 bases, J lost 5 bases, and 3 bases stayed unmatched. CDR1 is SGHRS and CDR2 is YFSETQ in the germline V gene. The CDR3 is 13 amino acids. The full variable domain, rest sourced from reference TRBV5-1 and TRBJ1-5, is KAGVTQTPRYLIKTRGQQVTLSCSPISGHRSVSWYQQTPGQGLQFLFEYFSETQRNKGNFPGRFSGRQFSNSRSEMNVSTLELGDSALYLCASSIQGDQPQHFGDGTRLSIL.

This chain links TRBV19 with TRBJ2-7; TRBD2 might be the D (5 bases). Per germline, CDR1 LNHDA and CDR2 SQIVND (reference sequence). The CDR3 contains 13 residues. The V end lost 5 bases, the J end lost 5 bases, and 13 bases lay between the germline ends. CDR3 bases: TGTGCCAGTAGTCACGGGGTTCAGAACGAGCAGTACTTC. Encoded protein: CASSHGVQNEQYF.

The chain is built from TRBV10-3 and TRBJ2-1, with D perhaps TRBD2 (6 bases). This CDR3 is 15 amino acids long. CDR1 and CDR2 from the germline V gene are ENHRY and SYGVKD. The ends were cut back, 2 bases at V and 6 bases at J, with 14 bases in the middle. DNA of the CDR3: TGTGCCATCAGTGAGGTGGGCGGGAATGTCAATGAGCAGTTCTTC. This gives the protein CAISEVGGNVNEQFF.

This chain connects TRBV12-3 or TRBV12-4 to TRBJ1-4; D is possibly TRBD1 (6 bases). Trimming removed 6 bases from V and 7 bases from J, with 12 bases in between. The CDR3 is 13 amino acids. CDR3 sequence: CASSLGRGEKLFF. The DNA of the CDR3 is TGTGCCAGCAGCCTCGGCAGGGGTGAAAAACTGTTTTTT.

The rearrangement joins TRBV11-1 to TRBJ1-3, with unresolved D. CDR1 is SGHAT, CDR2 FQDESV, per germline (reference sequence). The CDR3 runs 16 residues. V gave up 0 bases and J gave up 2 bases, with 11 bases separating them. The CDR3 reads CASSLARGIAGNTIYF. CDR3 DNA sequence: TGTGCCAGCAGCTTAGCGCGTGGTATCGCTGGAAACACCATATATTTT.

This chain joins TRBV6-1 and TRBJ1-3, with D unclear. The V end lost 0 bases, the J end lost 4 bases, and 13 bases lay between the germline ends. CDR3 size: 16 residues. Germline V gene sequence: CDR1 MNHNS, CDR2 SASEGT. The CDR3, as DNA: TGTGCCAGCAGTGAAGCGAGGGAGGGTCGGGGAAACACCATATATTTT. This sequence encodes CASSEAREGRGNTIYF.

The chain carries TRBV27 and TRBJ1-5; D perhaps matches TRBD1 (6 bases). The CDR3 covers 16 residues. Germline V gene sequence: CDR1 MNHEY, CDR2 SMNVEV (reference sequence). The V end was cut by 0 bases, the J end by 4 bases, with 13 bases between. CDR3 protein: CASSLSARGVNQPQHF. CDR3 DNA: TGTGCCAGCAGTTTATCAGCCAGGGGAGTGAATCAGCCCCAGCATTTT.

On this clone itself: This clone may be a read error of a much larger clone one base away. The J gene is TRBJ2-3, the V gene TRBV2, with TRBD2 matching 15 bases. Trimming removed 5 bases from V and 4 bases from J; junction bases left unmatched: 1. In germline, CDR1 is SNHLY, CDR2 FYNNEI. The CDR3 contains 15 residues. The CDR3 protein is CASSWTSGGADTQYF. DNA of the CDR3: TGTGCCAGCAGTTGGACTAGCGGGGGGGCAGATACGCAGTATTTT.

The chain is built from TRBV7-9 and TRBJ1-4; 9 nucleotides match TRBD1. The germline CDR1 and CDR2 sequences are SEHNR and FQNEAQ (reference sequence). Trimming took 5 bases from V and 5 from J; bases not matched to a gene: 3. The CDR3 has 14 amino acids. In DNA, the CDR3 is TGTGCCAGCAGCCCCGGGACAGGGAATGAAAAACTGTTTTTT. This gives the protein CASSPGTGNEKLFF.

The rearrangement joins TRBV18 to TRBJ1-2, with no clear D. Germline values: CDR1 KGHSH, CDR2 LQKENI. CDR3 length equals 13 residues. Trimming removed 4 bases from V and 14 bases from J, with 20 bases in between. CDR3: CASSLELGTGATF. CDR3 in DNA: TGTGCCAGCTCACTAGAATTGGGCACGGGAGCGACCTTC. Together with reference TRBV18 and TRBJ1-2, the CDR3 gives the full variable domain: NAGVMQNPRHLVRRRGQEARLRCSPMKGHSHVYWYRQLPEEGLKFMVYLQKENIIDESGMPKERFSAEFPKEGPSILRIQQVVRGDSAAYFCASSLELGTGATFGSGTRLTVV.

V and J are TRBV18 and TRBJ2-7, with 8 bases identical to TRBD2. CDR3 length: 14 residues. Germline trimming cut 3 bases from V and 1 base from J; bases unmatched to any gene: 2. Germline values: CDR1 KGHSH, CDR2 LQKENI. The CDR3 DNA reads TGTGCCAGCTCACCTGGGACTAGTTCCTACGAGCAGTACTTC. It yields the protein CASSPGTSSYEQYF.